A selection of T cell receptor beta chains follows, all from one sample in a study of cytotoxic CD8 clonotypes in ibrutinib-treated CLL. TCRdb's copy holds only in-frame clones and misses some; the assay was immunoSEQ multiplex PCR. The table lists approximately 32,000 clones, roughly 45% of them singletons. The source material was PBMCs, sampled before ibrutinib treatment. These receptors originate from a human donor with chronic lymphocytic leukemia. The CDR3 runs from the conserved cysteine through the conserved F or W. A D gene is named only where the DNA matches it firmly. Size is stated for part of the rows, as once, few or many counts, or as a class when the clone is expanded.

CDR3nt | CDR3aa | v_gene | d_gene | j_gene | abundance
TGTGCCAGCTTGGGATCTGGGGGCGGCCAATTCTACGAGCAGTACTTC | CASLGSGGGQFYEQYF | TRBV2 | NA | TRBJ2-7 | NA
TGTGCCAGCAGGGCCGGTTTGGGGTTAAATGAAAAACTGTTTTTT | CASRAGLGLNEKLFF | TRBV4-2 | NA | TRBJ1-4 | NA
TGTGCCAGCAGTGAACTACGGTCCGGGGAGCTGTTTTTT | CASSELRSGELFF | TRBV2 | NA | TRBJ2-2 | NA
TGCGCCAGCAGCTTGACAGGATCCTATAATTCACCCCTCCACTTT | CASSLTGSYNSPLHF | TRBV5-1 | NA | TRBJ1-6 | NA
TGTGCCAGCAGTGCCCCTCTCACAGGGGGCTACGAGCAGTACTTC | CASSAPLTGGYEQYF | TRBV6-5 | TRBD1 | TRBJ2-7 | NA
TGTGCCAGCAGCTTCCCCACTCGGACAGGCGTCAACTATGGCTACACCTTC | CASSFPTRTGVNYGYTF | TRBV5-4 | TRBD1 | TRBJ1-2 | NA
TGTGCCAGCAGTACCCAAGGGGATACGCAGTATTTT | CASSTQGDTQYF | TRBV6-6 | NA | TRBJ2-3 | NA
TGCGCCAGCAGTCTCATACCGGGACAGCAGAACACTGAAGCTTTCTTT | CASSLIPGQQNTEAFF | TRBV5-1 | TRBD1 | TRBJ1-1 | NA
TGCAGCGTTGGGGGGGGACAGGGACTAGGAGGCTACACCTTC | CSVGGGQGLGGYTF | TRBV29-1 | TRBD1 | TRBJ1-2 | NA
TGCGCCAGCAGCTTCAGATTAGGGGAGACCCAGTACTTC | CASSFRLGETQYF | TRBV5-1 | NA | TRBJ2-5 | few
TGTGCCAGCAGCCCGCCCTCTAGCGGGGGTTCCACCGGGGAGCTGTTTTTT | CASSPPSSGGSTGELFF | TRBV7-9 | TRBD2 | TRBJ2-2 | NA
TGCGCCAGCAGCTTGGCCTTGGGACAGGGGGTCGAGCAGTACTTC | CASSLALGQGVEQYF | TRBV5-1 | TRBD1 | TRBJ2-7 | once
TGTGCCAGCAGCCAGAATACGGGGGGCGCGGGCTACACCTTC | CASSQNTGGAGYTF | TRBV6-1 | NA | TRBJ1-2 | NA
TGCGCCAGCACCCCTTGGGAGGGTTCTTCAGAGACCCAGTACTTC | CASTPWEGSSETQYF | TRBV5-1 | TRBD2 | TRBJ2-5 | once
TGTGCCAGCAGCCGTCCAGGGCTCTACGAGCAGTACTTC | CASSRPGLYEQYF | TRBV14 | NA | TRBJ2-7 | NA